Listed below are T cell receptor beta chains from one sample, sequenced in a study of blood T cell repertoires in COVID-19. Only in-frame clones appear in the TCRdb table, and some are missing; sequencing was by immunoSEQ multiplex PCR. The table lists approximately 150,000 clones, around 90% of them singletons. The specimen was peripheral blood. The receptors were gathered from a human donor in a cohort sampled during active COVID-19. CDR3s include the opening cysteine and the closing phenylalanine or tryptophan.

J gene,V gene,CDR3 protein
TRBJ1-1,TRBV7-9,CASRAGENTEAFF
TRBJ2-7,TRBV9,CASSVALDRDEQYF
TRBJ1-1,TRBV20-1,CSAPRDSSAFF
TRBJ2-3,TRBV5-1,CASSLDGGRTDTQYF
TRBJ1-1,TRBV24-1,CATSDPGQGGSKTEAFF
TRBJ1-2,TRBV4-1,CASSPAGALYGYTF
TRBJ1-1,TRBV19,CASSIRGTATEAFF
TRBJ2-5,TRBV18,CASSPETGYQETQYF
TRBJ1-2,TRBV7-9,CASSPGAAAVHGYTF
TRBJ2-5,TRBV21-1,CASSKDAQIGSFETQYF
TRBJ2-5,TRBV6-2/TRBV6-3,CASSLTAEGTQYF
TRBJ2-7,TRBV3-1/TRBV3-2,CASSPWTGRLEQYF
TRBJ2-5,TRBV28,CASSTPEIETQYF